Following are 24 T cell receptor beta chains from one sample sequenced in a study of blood T cell repertoires in COVID-19. This table comes from immunoSEQ multiplex PCR, and its TCRdb copy is limited to in-frame clones, with some not included. In the table there are 60,000 to 85,000 clones, roughly 88% of which are singletons. The sequencing sample was made of peripheral blood. The source is a woman older than 75 with active or convalescent COVID-19.

This clone has only one observation. The V gene is TRBV3-1 (or the pseudogene TRBV3-2), the J gene TRBJ2-1, with D possibly matching TRBD2 (7 bases). From germline, CDR1 is LGHDT and CDR2 YNNKEL (reference sequence). V lost 8 bases, J lost 4 bases, and 15 bases lay in between. The CDR3 loop spans 14 amino acids. In nucleotides, the CDR3 is TGTGCCAGCCAAAGGGGGGGGAGTTACAATGAGCAGTTCTTC. Translation gives CASQRGGSYNEQFF.

The CDR3 DNA follows: TGTGCCAGTTCAGTTAAGATTGAAGCTTTCTTT. The encoded protein is CASSVKIEAFF. The chain links TRBV12-3 or TRBV12-4 to TRBJ1-1; D remains unclear. Trimming pared 9 bases from V and 7 bases from J, leaving 12 bases between. The CDR3 runs 11 residues.

DNA of the CDR3: TGTGCCAGCAGCCCCTCGGACAGGGAGGGCTCAGATACGCAGTATTTT. It translates to CASSPSDREGSDTQYF. This chain joins TRBV4-2 and TRBJ2-3, with D perhaps matching TRBD1 (8 bases). Germline V gene sequence: CDR1 LGHNA, CDR2 YNFKEQ. V dropped 4 bases and J dropped 4 bases, with 18 bases sitting between them. CDR3 length equals 16 residues.

This clone was seen just once. The sample has other DNA sequences that encode this CDR3 too. CDR3 DNA sequence: TGCAGCGCCAGGTACACCGGGGAGCTGTTTTTT. It translates to CSARYTGELFF. The chain employs TRBV29-1 and TRBJ2-2; D is uncertain. CDR1 and CDR2 (germline): SQVTM, ANQGSEA. The CDR3 spans 11 residues. Trimming shortened V by 7 bases and J by 3 bases, and 6 bases separated the two germline ends.

J is TRBJ2-7 and V is TRBV4-3; D possibly corresponds to TRBD2 (6 bases). The germline V gene encodes CDR1 LGHNA and CDR2 YSLEER. This CDR3 is 13 amino acids long. Trimming shortened V by 8 bases and J by 5 bases, and 16 bases separated the two germline ends. This CDR3 is CASSDRGFDEQYF. CDR3 nucleotides: TGCGCCAGCTCCGATCGGGGGTTCGACGAGCAGTACTTC.

The rearrangement links TRBV10-3 to TRBJ2-1; 11 bases map to TRBD2. The CDR3 has 16 residues. Unmatched junction bases numbered 10, after V lost 8 bases and J lost 4 bases. Germline V lookup: CDR1 ENHRY, CDR2 SYGVKD. CDR3 coding DNA: TGTGCCATCTCATGGTCAACTAGCGGGAGTTACAATGAGCAGTTCTTC. The encoded protein is CAISWSTSGSYNEQFF.

This sequence joins TRBV27 and TRBJ1-1, with D unclear. Deletions cut 6 bases from V and 6 bases from J, with 17 bases between. The CDR3 sequence is 14 residues long. Germline V gene sequence: CDR1 MNHEY, CDR2 SMNVEV (reference sequence). The CDR3 DNA is TGTGCCAGCAGCCGATCACGGCCCGACTCTGAAGCTTTCTTT. Its protein product is CASSRSRPDSEAFF.

This sequence joins TRBV5-4 and TRBJ2-7, with 8 bases fitting TRBD2. The CDR3 has 14 amino acids. V lost 1 base, J lost 2 bases, and 2 bases stayed unmatched. The V gene's germline CDR1 is SGHNT and CDR2 YYREEE (reference sequence). The CDR3 DNA sequence: TGTGCCAGCAGCTTGCGGGGGGGAACCTACGAGCAGTACTTC. Encoded protein: CASSLRGGTYEQYF.

In DNA form, the CDR3 reads TGTGCCAGTGCGGAACAGGGGGGTAGGCAGCCCCAGCATTTT. Protein: CASAEQGGRQPQHF. This chain joins TRBV19 and TRBJ1-5, with TRBD1 matching over 8 bases. The germline gives CDR1 LNHDA, CDR2 SQIVND (reference sequence). J gave up 7 bases and V 8 bases, and 10 bases lay outside the gene matches. This CDR3 is 14 amino acids long.

The chain combines TRBV9 with TRBJ2-7; D might be TRBD1 (5 bases). CDR1 SGDLS and CDR2 YYNGEE come from the germline V gene. V dropped 3 bases and J dropped 6 bases, with 10 bases sitting between them. The CDR3 extends over 12 amino acids. CDR3 sequence: CASSEGVGEQYF. CDR3 bases: TGTGCCAGCAGCGAAGGGGTCGGCGAGCAGTACTTC.

The V call is TRBV7-2, the J call TRBJ1-1; D is undetermined. Trimming took off 5 bases at V and 2 bases at J, with 18 bases between the two ends. CDR1 is SGHTA and CDR2 is FQGNSA in the germline V gene. The CDR3 spans 16 residues. The CDR3: CASSPRGGSINTEAFF. CDR3 in DNA: TGTGCCAGCAGCCCCCGGGGAGGGTCCATAAACACTGAAGCTTTCTTT.

The chain recombines TRBV11-2 with TRBJ1-5; D might be TRBD1 (6 bases). The CDR3 totals 13 residues. The germline V gene encodes CDR1 SGHAT and CDR2 FQNNGV. With 4 bases removed from V and 6 bases from J, the gap between germline ends came to 10 bases. In DNA form, the CDR3 reads TGTGCCAGCAGCTCCCAACAGGGTCAGCCCCAGCATTTT. This sequence encodes CASSSQQGQPQHF.

The V call is TRBV5-8, the J call TRBJ2-3; the match to TRBD2 covers 7 bases. Trimming cost V 1 base and J 1 base; bases outside gene matches: 3. The CDR3 is 15 amino acids. CDR1 SGHTS and CDR2 YDEGEE come from the germline V gene. Written as DNA, the CDR3 is TGTGCCAGCAGCTTGAGCGGGATTCGCACAGATACGCAGTATTTT. Its translation: CASSLSGIRTDTQYF.

The chain carries TRBV5-1 and TRBJ2-2; D is unresolved. From germline, CDR1 is SGHRS and CDR2 YFSETQ. This CDR3 is 13 amino acids long. V was trimmed by 4 bases and J by 3 bases, leaving 7 bases between them. CDR3 sequence reads: CASSPQDTGELFF. CDR3 coding DNA: TGCGCCAGCAGCCCGCAGGACACCGGGGAGCTGTTTTTT.

V gene TRBV9 combines with J gene TRBJ2-3; D may be TRBD2 (6 bases). Looked up from germline, CDR1 is SGDLS and CDR2 is YYNGEE. Between the trimmed V and J ends, which lost 7 bases and 0 bases, there was a span of 15 bases. CDR3 length: 15 amino acids. CDR3 sequence (DNA): TGTGCCAGCGGCCGGGACTTCACTAGCACAGATACGCAGTATTTT. This encodes CASGRDFTSTDTQYF.

The chain carries TRBV6-4 and TRBJ2-5; weak D call: TRBD1 (6 bases). V dropped 6 bases and J dropped 3 bases, with 17 bases sitting between them. The CDR3 length is 15 residues. Germline lookup yields CDR1 MRHNA and CDR2 SNTAGT. CDR3 sequence reads: CASSPNPTGEETQYF. The CDR3 bases are TGTGCCAGCAGCCCCAACCCGACAGGAGAAGAGACCCAGTACTTC.

The chain carries TRBV5-1 and TRBJ1-6; D is possibly TRBD1 (5 bases). Germline V CDR1 and CDR2: SGHRS, YFSETQ. V lost 4 bases, J lost 6 bases, and 17 bases lay in between. The CDR3 runs to 16 residues. The DNA of the CDR3 is TGCGCCAGCAGCCCGAGCGGTGTGGGGGGTAATTCACCCCTCCACTTT. It specifies CASSPSGVGGNSPLHF.

The V and J genes are TRBV18 and TRBJ1-5, with D possibly matching TRBD1 (5 bases). Germline-derived CDR1 and CDR2 are KGHSH and LQKENI. CDR3 size: 17 residues. Trimming took off 3 bases at V and 2 bases at J, with 17 bases between the two ends. The CDR3 protein is CASSPDAGIRGNQPQHF. In DNA form, the CDR3 reads TGTGCCAGCTCACCGGACGCGGGGATCAGGGGCAATCAGCCCCAGCATTTT. Variable domain in full (rest from reference TRBV18 and TRBJ1-5): NAGVMQNPRHLVRRRGQEARLRCSPMKGHSHVYWYRQLPEEGLKFMVYLQKENIIDESGMPKERFSAEFPKEGPSILRIQQVVRGDSAAYFCASSPDAGIRGNQPQHFGDGTRLSIL.

J is TRBJ1-5 and V is TRBV28; 7 nucleotides agree with TRBD1. The CDR3 runs to 16 residues. Per germline, CDR1 MDHEN and CDR2 SYDVKM. V lost 5 bases, J lost 4 bases, and 11 bases stayed unmatched. This CDR3 is CASSPRSLRGNQPQHF. The CDR3 DNA is TGTGCCAGCAGTCCCCGGTCCCTCAGGGGGAATCAGCCCCAGCATTTT.

The V and J genes are TRBV18 and TRBJ1-2, with no clear D. The ends were cut back, 1 base at V and 5 bases at J, with 14 bases in the middle. The CDR3 sequence is 15 residues long. The V gene's germline CDR1 is KGHSH and CDR2 LQKENI. The CDR3 loop is CASSPLNGFEYGYTF. The CDR3 coding sequence is TGTGCCAGCTCACCACTGAACGGGTTCGAGTATGGCTACACCTTC.

V is TRBV10-3 and J is TRBJ2-2, with 10 bases aligning to TRBD1. Germline values: CDR1 ENHRY, CDR2 SYGVKD. The CDR3 is 15 amino acids. J gave up 6 bases and V 7 bases, and 8 bases lay outside the gene matches. The CDR3 DNA is TGTGCCATCACCGACAGGGGGCTCGACTCCGGGGAGCTGTTTTTT. Translated, it gives CAITDRGLDSGELFF.

The V and J genes are TRBV28 and TRBJ1-1, with D perhaps TRBD1 (6 bases). Trimming cost V 6 bases and J 2 bases, with 13 bases left between them. The germline V gene encodes CDR1 MDHEN and CDR2 SYDVKM. The CDR3 loop spans 14 amino acids. CDR3 coding DNA: TGTGCCAGCAGACCAACGGACAGCAACACTGAAGCTTTCTTT. Its protein is CASRPTDSNTEAFF.

The genes are TRBV10-1 and TRBJ1-2; possible D gene TRBD1, 6 bases. V was cut by 7 bases and J by 0 bases, with 12 bases left in between. Germline values: CDR1 WNHNN, CDR2 SYGVQD (reference sequence). The CDR3 runs to 14 residues. In DNA, the CDR3 is TGCGCCAGCACCCAAAGGACAGCTAACTATGGCTACACCTTC. As protein: CASTQRTANYGYTF.

The chain uses TRBV7-2 and TRBJ1-5, with D possibly matching TRBD1 (5 bases). V was cut by 6 bases and J by 4 bases, with 19 bases left in between. Per germline, CDR1 SGHTA and CDR2 FQGNSA. The CDR3 consists of 16 residues. The CDR3 reads CASSYIGGEGNQPQHF. CDR3 sequence (DNA): TGTGCCAGCAGTTATATCGGAGGGGAGGGAAATCAGCCCCAGCATTTT.